This entry is about one T cell receptor (beta chain). This clonotype was counted many times. Its antigen is unknown. Base quality data are lacking; no much larger clone is found one base away. This entry is derived from a study of identical twins (dated by TCRdb to the mid-2010s). About the study as a whole: To test whether fetal clonotypes persist, the study used deep sequencing on TCR alpha and beta repertoires from monozygotic twins, unrelated adults of various ages, and cord blood. Replicate twin experiments were performed at different times using different library preparation protocols to rule out contamination. Study-wide findings and limitations: Invariant T cells such as MAIT and iNKT could partly confound zero-insertion analyses, though diverse VJ usage argued against this for most clonotypes. Because the same donors could not be followed over many years, conclusions were based on cross-sectional statistical analysis. The excess sharing between twins in beta out-of-frame sequences was weaker because fewer shared sequences reduced the signal-to-noise ratio. Fewer insertions were carried by abundant cord blood beta clonotypes; a weaker similar trend was observed in young adult naive repertoires, while no such trend was observed in memory repertoires. Out-of-frame TCR alpha sequences shared between twins showed an excess of low generation-probability sequences compared with coincidental sharing between unrelated individuals. Out-of-frame TCR alpha sharing in monozygotic twins was systematically underestimated by recombination models, whereas sharing between unrelated individuals was in agreement with the recombination models.

The library was generated by 5' RACE. TCRdb shows the sequencer as Illumina HiSeq 2000. Template switching added a universal primer binding site, and the final cDNA carried a unique molecular identifier that allowed TCR cDNA molecules to be counted accurately. Specific primers in the conserved constant-segment region were used to synthesize first-strand cDNA for TCR alpha and beta chains. To control for contamination, every cDNA library carried two barcodes: a SMART-Mk sample barcode plus Illumina barcodes. TruSeq adapter sequences, together with Illumina sample barcodes, were added in two successive PCR steps. TCR alpha and beta cDNA libraries were sequenced on the Illumina HiSeq platform with custom primers. The original pipeline was this. Raw reads were processed with MiGEC to extract unique molecular identifiers, and MiXCR was used to determine CDR3 positions. For each individual, recombination models were inferred using an EM algorithm with the repgenHMM and IGoR tools. The tcR package in R was used for shared clonotype analysis, with sharing normalized by the product of cloneset sizes. To study raw recombination free of thymic and clonal selection effects, out-of-frame nonproductive sequences were analyzed. TCRdb cleaned the public reads at Q25 with fastp, built clones with MiXCR and kept in-frame beta chains. Rows merge per CDR3 protein into single entries with the most common DNA and genes. These V and J calls are TCRdb output, not the study's own analysis. Recorded for this sample are about 290,000 distinct CDR3 sequences; over 8.5% of them occurred a single time. The top ten hold roughly 6.8% of the sample.

Via the germline V gene, CDR1 is SGHTA and CDR2 FQGNSA. The cysteine opens and the phenylalanine closes a CDR3 of 16 amino acids. Only the CDR3 region is kept as DNA, spanning 48 bases read in frame from base 1. V is cut back by 2 bases and J by 0 bases, with 3 bases in the junction unmatched. Every donor was a healthy Caucasian. Three pairs of female monozygotic twins, all aged roughly 18 to 29 years, made up the twin cohort. Positive isolation kits from Invitrogen were used to isolate the CD4+ and CD8+ T cell populations. This sample also appeared in a second study, on yellow fever vaccine responses in identical twins. The second study, in turn, reports: The T cell response to vaccination in identical twins was reported by the authors to appear partly convergent and partly personalized. Focusing on identical twins, the study followed the T cell clones that responded to the vaccine, and did so with precision.

The chain couples TRBV7-2 to TRBJ2-2, and 7 bases in between align with TRBD1. Sequencing used CD8+ T cells sorted from blood. This TCR came from a woman aged 18-29 years in good health. The CDR3 protein is CASSLSQGPNTGELFF. At the DNA level, the sequence is TGTGCCAGCAGCTTATCACAGGGGCCGAACACCGGGGAGCTGTTTTTT.